This T cell receptor (beta chain) is from a study of PD-1 blockade in classical Hodgkin lymphoma (dated by TCRdb to the early 2020s). In the study overall: Nivolumab dosing was 3 mg/kg intravenously every 2 weeks, continuing until either disease progression or unacceptable toxicity. The study used TCR beta sequencing and CyTOF to define a peripheral blood immune signature of response to PD-1 blockade in classical Hodgkin lymphoma.

This clone was seen a handful of times. The antigen it recognizes is unknown. No quality values exist for individual bases; no much larger clone is one base distant. The research as a whole found: Baseline TCR diversity was reported to be lower in newly diagnosed patients than in healthy donors, and even lower in relapsed/refractory patients. The study was restricted to a single clinical trial cohort, and the causes of repertoire differences, possibly disease activity or prior therapy, were left undefined. Diversity was lower in patients who began nivolumab less than 1 year after ASCT, so these patients were left out of later analyses to avoid confounding by immune reconstitution. Baseline diversity similar to that of newly diagnosed patients was observed in trial patients achieving complete response, whereas significantly lower diversity was observed in partial responders and progressors. A significant rise by C4D1 was seen in CD4+ but not CD8+ TCR diversity (p=0.0027 vs p=0.16), with the rise being most apparent in complete responders (p=0.02).

This specimen's time point label, per the study, means: cycle 4 day 1 (C4D1), after five to seven weeks of nivolumab. Every trial patient had relapsed following autologous stem cell transplantation, and prior brentuximab vedotin exposure was what differed among cohorts A, B and C. The trial cohort included 55 to 65 patients with relapsed/refractory classical Hodgkin lymphoma, and each patient had a best overall response of complete response, partial response or progressive disease. In the multi-cohort phase II CheckMate 205 trial, trial patients received single-agent nivolumab. An independent review committee assessed best overall response by applying the 2007 International Working Group response criteria. PBMCs from the trial were collected at three points: immediately before nivolumab initiation (C1D1), and during therapy at cycle 2 day 1 and cycle 4 day 1. Peripheral blood was collected in 8 mL Vacutainer Cell Preparation Tubes, from which PBMCs were isolated by centrifugation and then cryopreserved.

The Qiagen DNeasy kit was used to extract genomic DNA from unsorted PBMCs and from the negatively selected CD4+ and CD8+ fractions. Amplification of TCR beta CDR3 regions was done by immunoSEQ multiplex PCR with primers that anneal to V and J segments. A synthetic immune receptor repertoire was used to minimize amplification bias, and remaining bias was computationally removed after sequencing. The authors processed their data as follows. Custom Python scripts were used to quantify repertoire diversity as the Shannon entropy index. Unsorted, CD4+ and CD8+ repertoires were examined separately, except in combined analyses, for which CD4+ and CD8+ sequences were merged in silico. Clonal expansion was defined as at least a 2-fold frequency increase after treatment relative to C1D1, with a pseudocount of 0.5 for undetected baseline clones. Clones with 0 or 1 copy at C1D1 were classified as singleton clones, and clones with 2 or more copies were classified as non-singleton clones. Clones expanded in unsorted samples were annotated as CD4+, CD8+ or unknown by matching protein sequences in sorted samples from the same patient. Diversity changes from C1D1 to C4D1 were tested in paired samples using Wilcoxon tests. Here the immuneACCESS table is served through TCRdb, limited to in-frame sequences with V and J called. Missing clones are a known gap in these copies; in checked studies unresolved V genes cover under half, and the rest lacks a known reason. From that table come the V and J calls and clone size; the DNA was used to work out D and trimming. The sample table lists approximately 22,000 clones, roughly three quarters of them with a count of one. The ten largest clones add up to approximately 21% of the sample.

The V end gives up 5 bases and the J end 8 bases, leaving 7 bases in the junction not matched to a gene. CDR1 and CDR2, looked up from the germline V gene, are MDHEN and SYDVKM. CDR3 length: 14 amino acids, cysteine to phenylalanine. Just CDR3 DNA is preserved here, 42 bases in frame from base 1. The V and J genes are TRBV28 and TRBJ2-1; TRBD1 fits 9 bases in the junction. Sequences were derived from peripheral blood mononuclear cells (PBMCs), sampled before the fourth cycle of nivolumab. The sequence came from a human donor with classical Hodgkin lymphoma. The DNA reads as follows: TGTGCCAGCAGTACGCCACAGGGGGCCGATGAGCAGTTCTTC. This yields the protein CASSTPQGADEQFF.